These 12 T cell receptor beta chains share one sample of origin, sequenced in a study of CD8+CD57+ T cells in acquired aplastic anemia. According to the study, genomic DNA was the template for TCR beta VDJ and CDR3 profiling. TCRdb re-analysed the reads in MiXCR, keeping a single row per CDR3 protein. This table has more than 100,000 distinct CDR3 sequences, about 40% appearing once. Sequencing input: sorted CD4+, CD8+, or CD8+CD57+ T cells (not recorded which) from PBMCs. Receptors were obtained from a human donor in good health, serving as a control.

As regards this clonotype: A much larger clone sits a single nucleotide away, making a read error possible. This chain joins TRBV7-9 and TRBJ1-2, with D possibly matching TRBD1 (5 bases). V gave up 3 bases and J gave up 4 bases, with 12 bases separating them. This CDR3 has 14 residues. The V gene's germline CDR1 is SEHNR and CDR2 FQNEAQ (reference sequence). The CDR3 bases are TGTGCCAGCAGCTTGTTTCCGGGGGTCTATGGCTACACCTTC. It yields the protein CASSLFPGVYGYTF. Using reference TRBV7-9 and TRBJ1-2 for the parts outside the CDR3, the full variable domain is DTGVSQNPRHKITKRGQNVTFRCDPISEHNRLYWYRQTLGQGPEFLTYFQNEAQLEKSRLLSDRFSAERPKGSFSTLEIQRTEQGDSAMYLCASSLFPGVYGYTFGSGTRLTVV.

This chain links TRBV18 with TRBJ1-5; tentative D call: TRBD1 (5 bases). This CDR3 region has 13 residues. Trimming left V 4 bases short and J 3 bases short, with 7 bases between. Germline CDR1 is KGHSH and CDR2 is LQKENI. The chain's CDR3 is CASSRGNNQPQHF. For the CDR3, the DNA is TGTGCCAGCTCACGGGGGAACAATCAGCCCCAGCATTTT.

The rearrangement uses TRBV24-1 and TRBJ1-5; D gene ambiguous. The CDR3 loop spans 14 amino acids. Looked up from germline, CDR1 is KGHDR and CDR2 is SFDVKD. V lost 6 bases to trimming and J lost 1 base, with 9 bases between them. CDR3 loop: CATSPGVSNQPQHF. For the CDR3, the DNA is TGTGCCACCAGTCCCGGGGTGAGCAATCAGCCCCAGCATTTT.

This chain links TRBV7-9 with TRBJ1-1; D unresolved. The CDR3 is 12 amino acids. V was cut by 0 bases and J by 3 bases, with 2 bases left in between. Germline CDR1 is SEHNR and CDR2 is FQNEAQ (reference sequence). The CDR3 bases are TGTGCCAGCAGCTTAGCGTACACTGAAGCTTTCTTT. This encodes CASSLAYTEAFF.

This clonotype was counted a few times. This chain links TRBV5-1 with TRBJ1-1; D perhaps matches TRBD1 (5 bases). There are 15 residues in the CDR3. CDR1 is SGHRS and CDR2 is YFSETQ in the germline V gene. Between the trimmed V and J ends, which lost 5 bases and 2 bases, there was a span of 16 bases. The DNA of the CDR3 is TGCGCCAGCAGACCCAACCCCTGGGGCAACACTGAAGCTTTCTTT. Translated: CASRPNPWGNTEAFF.

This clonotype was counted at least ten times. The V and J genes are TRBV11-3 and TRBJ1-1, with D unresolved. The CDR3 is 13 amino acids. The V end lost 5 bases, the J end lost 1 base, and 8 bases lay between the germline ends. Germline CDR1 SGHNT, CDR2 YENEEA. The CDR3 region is CASSTWENTEAFF. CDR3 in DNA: TGTGCCAGCAGCACATGGGAGAACACTGAAGCTTTCTTT.

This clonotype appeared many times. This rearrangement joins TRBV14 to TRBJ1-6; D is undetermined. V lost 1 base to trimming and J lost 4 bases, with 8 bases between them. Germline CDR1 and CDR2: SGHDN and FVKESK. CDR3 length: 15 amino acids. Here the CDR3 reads CASSQGRQYNSPLHF. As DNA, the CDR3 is TGTGCCAGCAGCCAAGGCCGGCAGTATAATTCACCCCTCCACTTT.

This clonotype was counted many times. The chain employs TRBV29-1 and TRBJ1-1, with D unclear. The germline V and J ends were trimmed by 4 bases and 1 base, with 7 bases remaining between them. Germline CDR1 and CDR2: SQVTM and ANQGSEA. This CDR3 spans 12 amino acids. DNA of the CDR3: TGCAGCGTTGTTGCCGGGAACACTGAAGCTTTCTTT. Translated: CSVVAGNTEAFF.

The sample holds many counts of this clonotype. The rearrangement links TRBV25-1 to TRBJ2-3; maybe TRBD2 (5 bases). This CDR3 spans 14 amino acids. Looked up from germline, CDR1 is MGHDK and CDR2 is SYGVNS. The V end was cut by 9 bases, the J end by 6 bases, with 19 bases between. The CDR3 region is CASQSRGGADTQYF. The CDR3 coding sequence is TGTGCCAGTCAGTCCCGGGGTGGTGCGGATACGCAGTATTTT.

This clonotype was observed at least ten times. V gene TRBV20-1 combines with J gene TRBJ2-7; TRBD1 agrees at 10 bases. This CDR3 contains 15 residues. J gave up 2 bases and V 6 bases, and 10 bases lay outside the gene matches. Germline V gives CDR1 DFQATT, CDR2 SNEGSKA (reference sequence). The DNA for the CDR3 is TGCAGTGCCCTCAATCCTGGACAGGGGGCCTACGAGCAGTACTTC. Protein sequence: CSALNPGQGAYEQYF.

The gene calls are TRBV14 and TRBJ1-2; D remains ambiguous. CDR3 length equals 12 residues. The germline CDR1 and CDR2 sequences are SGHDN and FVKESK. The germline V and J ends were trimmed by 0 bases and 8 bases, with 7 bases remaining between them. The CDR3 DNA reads TGTGCCAGCAGCCAAGAACAAAACGGCTACACCTTC. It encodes CASSQEQNGYTF.

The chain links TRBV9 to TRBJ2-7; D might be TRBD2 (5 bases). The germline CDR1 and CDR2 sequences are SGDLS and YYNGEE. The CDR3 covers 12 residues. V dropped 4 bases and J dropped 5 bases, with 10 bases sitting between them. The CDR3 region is CASSTGFNEQYF. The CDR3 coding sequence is TGTGCCAGCAGCACGGGGTTCAACGAGCAGTACTTC.